Each of the 31 T cell receptor beta chains below was sequenced from the same sample in a study of T-cell reconstitution after alpha-beta-depleted transplantation in children. A TCRbeta library incorporating unique molecular identifiers was prepared. One entry per CDR3 protein, called by TCRdb with MiXCR from the PCR reads. The data hold about 610,000 distinct CDR3 sequences, with approximately 10% observed a single time. This specimen consisted of PBMCs from the stem cell graft donor, obtained from the stem cell graft. The receptors stem from a human donor who donated a stem cell graft to a child with acute myeloid leukemia.

The V call is TRBV6-5, the J call TRBJ2-1; 14 positions agree with TRBD2. The germline CDR1 and CDR2 sequences are MNHEY and SVGAGI. J gave up 3 bases and V 4 bases, and 8 bases lay outside the gene matches. There are 18 residues in the CDR3. CDR3: CASSSGTSGSWGYNEQFF. The CDR3 DNA reads as TGTGCCAGCAGTTCAGGGACTAGCGGGAGTTGGGGCTACAATGAGCAGTTCTTC.

In its sample, this clonotype was seen many times. The J gene is TRBJ1-4, the V gene TRBV21-1. TRBV21-1 is marked as a pseudogene. This CDR3 is built from 17 residues. CDR3 nucleotides: TGTGCCAGCAGCGAAGGCAAAGGATCAGCAACTAATGAAAAACTGTTTTTT. Its protein product is CASSEGKGSATNEKLFF.

The chain recombines TRBV6-2 or TRBV6-3 with TRBJ2-7; 11 positions match TRBD2. V dropped 1 base and J dropped 2; count of bases not matched to a gene: 4. This CDR3 has 16 amino acids. From germline, CDR1 is MNHEY and CDR2 SVGEGT. CDR3 residues: CASSYFPGLAAYEQYF. The CDR3 nucleotides read TGTGCCAGCAGTTACTTCCCGGGACTAGCGGCCTACGAGCAGTACTTC.

The chain joins TRBV12-3 or TRBV12-4 to TRBJ2-1; D unresolved. V was shortened by 5 bases and J by 10 bases, with 12 bases between the two germline ends. This CDR3 is built from 12 residues. The CDR3 loop reads CASSRGYGEQFF. CDR3 sequence (DNA): TGTGCCAGCAGTCGTGGATACGGGGAGCAGTTCTTC.

In this sample, this clonotype turned up many times. This chain joins TRBV29-1 and TRBJ2-2; D may match TRBD1 or TRBD2 (6 bases each). The CDR3 runs to 11 residues. Germline V gene data show CDR1 as SQVTM and CDR2 as ANQGSEA. The V gene lost 6 bases and the J gene lost 5 bases, with 7 bases spanning the gap. CDR3 nucleotide sequence: TGCAGCGTAGGGGGGACCGGGGAGCTGTTTTTT. This codes for CSVGGTGELFF.

This clonotype was found many times. The chain uses TRBV29-1 and TRBJ2-1, with 8 bases matching TRBD2. The CDR3 loop spans 14 amino acids. V gave up 5 bases and J gave up 10 bases; unmatched junction bases: 13. CDR1 is SQVTM, CDR2 ANQGSEA, per germline. Here the CDR3 DNA reads TGCAGCGTTTATGAAGCGGGAGCCATCGGGGAGCAGTTCTTC. Protein sequence: CSVYEAGAIGEQFF.

In the case of this clonotype: This likely comes from a read error, as the CDR3 has no conserved phenylalanine or tryptophan at its end. The V gene is TRBV7-9, the J gene TRBJ1-1; TRBD1 agrees at 11 bases. Germline V CDR1 and CDR2: SEHNR, FQNEAQ (reference sequence). The CDR3 is 13 amino acids. With 7 bases clipped from V and 6 bases from J, the junction kept 4 bases outside the gene matches. The DNA for the CDR3 is TGTGCCAGCATCGGACAGGGGGCCTCTGAAGCTTTCTGT. Encoded protein: CASIGQGASEAFC.

This clonotype appeared a few times. This chain joins TRBV2 and TRBJ2-5; D is ambiguous. CDR3 length equals 10 residues. Per germline, CDR1 SNHLY and CDR2 FYNNEI. Trimming stripped 7 bases from V and 5 bases from J, with 5 bases between. The CDR3 reads CASTWETQYF. CDR3 bases: TGTGCCAGCACTTGGGAGACCCAGTACTTC.

This clonotype was seen at least ten times. The chain combines TRBV5-1 with TRBJ2-6, with D possibly TRBD2 on 6 matching bases. V lost 4 bases and J lost 3, with 11 bases in between. The germline V gene has CDR1 SGHRS and CDR2 YFSETQ. This CDR3 has 15 amino acids. This CDR3 reads CASSPGGGGANVLTF. The CDR3 DNA is TGCGCCAGCAGCCCCGGGGGTGGTGGGGCCAACGTCCTGACTTTC.

This clonotype was found a few times. Mismatch with germline at one junction end may stem from a read error. V is TRBV6-1 and J is TRBJ1-3, with TRBD1 matching 7 bases. Per germline, CDR1 MNHNS and CDR2 SASEGT. The CDR3 covers 14 residues. The DNA for the CDR3 is TGTGCCAGCAGTAAACAGGGGCAACGAAACGCCATATATTTT. This sequence encodes CASSKQGQRNAIYF.

The table lists this clonotype with a few counts. The CDR3 region has the DNA TGTGCCAGCAGTTTAACGCAGGGGAACTATGGCTACACCTTC. As protein: CASSLTQGNYGYTF. This chain joins TRBV28 and TRBJ1-2; the D gene is possibly TRBD1 (6 bases). The germline V gene encodes CDR1 MDHEN and CDR2 SYDVKM. V dropped 2 bases and J dropped 2 bases, with 9 bases sitting between them. The CDR3 is 14 amino acids.

This clonotype was counted between two and nine times. V and J are TRBV7-2 and TRBJ2-3; D remains ambiguous. The CDR3 is 14 residues long. Germline lookup yields CDR1 SGHTA and CDR2 FQGNSA. The germline V and J ends were trimmed by 1 base and 2 bases, with 7 bases remaining between them. Here the CDR3 DNA reads TGTGCCAGCAGCTTAGGAATGGTCACAGATACGCAGTATTTT. It yields the protein CASSLGMVTDTQYF.

This clonotype was recorded at least ten times. V usage is TRBV28 and J usage is TRBJ2-7; TRBD1 agrees at 12 bases. Trimming removed 5 bases from V and 9 bases from J; junction bases left unmatched: 11. The germline CDR1 and CDR2 sequences are MDHEN and SYDVKM. The CDR3 loop spans 15 amino acids. The CDR3 nucleotides read TGTGCCAGCAGTCCCCCCGGGACAGGGGGCGAAGTGCAGTACTTC. Residues: CASSPPGTGGEVQYF.

Many counts were recorded for this clonotype. This chain connects TRBV5-4 to TRBJ2-5; TRBD2 agrees at 8 bases. The CDR3 has 15 residues. Trimming at V came to 0 bases and at J to 2 bases, leaving 3 bases not matched to a gene. From germline, CDR1 is SGHNT and CDR2 YYREEE (reference sequence). The CDR3 loop is CASSLASGGQETQYF. In DNA form, the CDR3 reads TGTGCCAGCAGCTTGGCCAGCGGGGGACAAGAGACCCAGTACTTC. The full variable domain, rest sourced from reference TRBV5-4 and TRBJ2-5, is ETGVTQSPTHLIKTRGQQVTLRCSSQSGHNTVSWYQQALGQGPQFIFQYYREEENGRGNFPPRFSGLQFPNYSSELNVNALELDDSALYLCASSLASGGQETQYFGPGTRLLVL.

Only a few counts were recorded for this clonotype. This chain joins TRBV20-1 and TRBJ1-2; D perhaps matches TRBD1 (6 bases). This CDR3 region has 14 residues. V shed 5 bases and J shed 2 bases, with 15 bases lying between them. CDR1 and CDR2 (germline): DFQATT, SNEGSKA (reference sequence). The CDR3 region is CSAPSDRTNYGYTF. Here the CDR3 DNA reads TGCAGTGCTCCCAGCGACAGGACAAACTATGGCTACACCTTC.

The J gene is TRBJ1-1, the V gene TRBV7-2, with D unclear. In germline, CDR1 is SGHTA, CDR2 FQGNSA. The CDR3 has 15 residues. The V end was cut by 5 bases, the J end by 4 bases, with 17 bases between. CDR3 bases: TGTGCCAGCAGCGCTAGAATAGGCGAACTCACTGAAGCTTTCTTT. Protein sequence: CASSARIGELTEAFF. Looking up the rest from reference TRBV7-2 and TRBJ1-1 gives the full variable domain: GAGVSQSPSNKVTEKGKDVELRCDPISGHTALYWYRQSLGQGLEFLIYFQGNSAPDKSGLPSDRFSAERTGGSVSTLTIQRTQQEDSAVYLCASSARIGELTEAFFGQGTRLTVV.

The chain couples TRBV3-1 to TRBJ2-7, with a possible D match to TRBD2 (6 bases). Germline CDR1 and CDR2: LGHDT and YNNKEL (reference sequence). The CDR3 has 15 residues. Deletions cut 3 bases from V and 0 bases from J, with 12 bases between. This CDR3 reads CASSHTAGISYEQYF. The DNA for the CDR3 is TGTGCCAGCAGCCATACGGCGGGGATCTCCTACGAGCAGTACTTC.

On this clonotype itself: This clone may be a read error of a much larger clone one base away. This chain uses TRBV12-3 or TRBV12-4 with TRBJ2-6; D is ambiguous. CDR3 length equals 15 residues. V was cut by 2 bases and J by 0 bases, with 5 bases left in between. The CDR3 bases are TGTGCCAGCAGTTTACACCTCTCTGGGGCCAACGTCCTGACTTTC. Protein: CASSLHLSGANVLTF.

J is TRBJ2-5 and V is TRBV5-1; either TRBD1 or TRBD2 may fit D (5 bases each). The germline gives CDR1 SGHRS, CDR2 YFSETQ. The length of the CDR3 is 14 residues. The V gene lost 3 bases and the J gene lost 1 base, with 10 bases spanning the gap. The chain's CDR3 is CASSYPGPQETQYF. The CDR3 DNA reads TGCGCCAGCAGCTACCCGGGACCCCAAGAGACCCAGTACTTC. The whole variable domain, remainder taken from reference TRBV5-1 and TRBJ2-5, is KAGVTQTPRYLIKTRGQQVTLSCSPISGHRSVSWYQQTPGQGLQFLFEYFSETQRNKGNFPGRFSGRQFSNSRSEMNVSTLELGDSALYLCASSYPGPQETQYFGPGTRLLVL.

This clonotype was picked up many times. The genes are TRBV9 and TRBJ2-7, with 7 bases identical to TRBD1. CDR3 size: 15 residues. Germline values: CDR1 SGDLS, CDR2 YYNGEE. V shed 4 bases, J shed 0 bases, and the junction held 7 bases outside the gene matches. CDR3 in DNA: TGTGCCAGCAGCTTCCAGGGACAGAGCTCCTACGAGCAGTACTTC. It yields the protein CASSFQGQSSYEQYF.

This clonotype occurred many times. The gene calls are TRBV24-1 and TRBJ1-4, with D maybe TRBD1 (5 bases). The germline CDR1 and CDR2 sequences are KGHDR and SFDVKD. Trimming took 3 bases from V and 7 from J, leaving 14 bases between them. CDR3 length: 15 residues. The chain's CDR3 is CATSDPGRTGEKLFF. In nucleotides, the CDR3 is TGTGCCACCAGTGATCCGGGTCGCACAGGTGAAAAACTGTTTTTT.

The chain recombines TRBV15 with TRBJ2-7, with 10 bases matching TRBD2. This CDR3 is 16 amino acids long. The V segment lost 1 base and the J segment 5 bases; nucleotides outside the gene matches: 8. Germline CDR1 LNHNV, CDR2 YYDKDF (reference sequence). The CDR3: CATSRASSGRRNEQYF. The CDR3, as DNA: TGTGCCACCAGCAGAGCCTCTAGCGGGAGAAGGAACGAGCAGTACTTC.

The chain links TRBV3-1 to TRBJ2-7, with unresolved D. This CDR3 is built from 12 residues. The V and J ends lost 1 base and 6 bases respectively, with 7 bases between them. Per the germline V gene, CDR1 is LGHDT and CDR2 is YNNKEL (reference sequence). CDR3: CASSQGVGEQYF. The CDR3, as DNA: TGTGCCAGCAGCCAAGGAGTGGGCGAGCAGTACTTC.

The sample holds many counts of this clonotype. CDR3 region: CATREDGEQFF. The CDR3 coding sequence is TGTGCCACCCGGGAGGATGGTGAGCAGTTCTTC. The chain joins TRBV24-1 to TRBJ2-1, with TRBD2 identical over 7 bases. Germline values: CDR1 KGHDR, CDR2 SFDVKD. After removal of 9 bases from V and 9 bases from J, the junction contained 4 bases not matched to a gene. This CDR3 has 11 amino acids.

This clonotype has at least ten counts. This chain links TRBV18 with TRBJ2-3; 15 bases match TRBD2. Germline assignment: CDR1 KGHSH and CDR2 LQKENI. The trim removed 3 bases at V and 6 bases at J, leaving 4 bases unmatched. The CDR3 has 16 amino acids. Written as DNA, the CDR3 is TGTGCCAGCTCACCGACGGGACTAGCGGGAGGCGATACGCAGTATTTT. Its translation: CASSPTGLAGGDTQYF.

The rearrangement joins TRBV20-1 to TRBJ2-7; TRBD2 aligns across 12 bases. CDR3 size: 13 residues. The J segment lost 5 bases and the V segment lost 6 bases, leaving 5 bases of the junction unmatched. The V gene's germline CDR1 is DFQATT and CDR2 SNEGSKA (reference sequence). DNA of the CDR3: TGCAGTGCCGGACTAGCGGGATTCCACGAGCAGTACTTC. This translates into CSAGLAGFHEQYF.

V gene TRBV27 combines with J gene TRBJ2-1, with TRBD2 matching 9 bases. This CDR3 has 14 residues. Trimming removed 8 bases from V and 6 bases from J; junction bases left unmatched: 8. Germline assignment: CDR1 MNHEY and CDR2 SMNVEV (reference sequence). In DNA, the CDR3 is TGTGCCAGCGGAAATAGCGGGAGCCGCAATGAGCAGTTCTTC. Its protein product is CASGNSGSRNEQFF.

CDR3 coding DNA: TGTGCCAGCAGTGGGGGGAGAGGATACAATGAGCAGTTCTTC. Protein product: CASSGGRGYNEQFF. This chain connects TRBV6-4 to TRBJ2-1; either TRBD1 or TRBD2 may fit D (5 bases each). Germline V gene lookup returns CDR1 MRHNA and CDR2 SNTAGT. V lost 4 bases to trimming and J lost 4 bases, with 11 bases between them. The CDR3 has 14 amino acids.

This clonotype was seen at least ten times. The rearrangement uses TRBV20-1 and TRBJ2-7; no clear D gene. CDR1 and CDR2 (germline): DFQATT, SNEGSKA (reference sequence). The CDR3 is 10 amino acids. The V gene lost 1 base and the J gene lost 7 bases, with 5 bases spanning the gap. The CDR3 nucleotides are TGCAGTGCTAGAGGTTCAGAGCAGTACTTC. Protein sequence: CSARGSEQYF.

The chain recombines TRBV29-1 with TRBJ2-1; D is uncertain. The CDR3 totals 16 residues. CDR1 is SQVTM, CDR2 ANQGSEA, per germline. The V end was cut by 1 base, the J end by 2 bases, with 15 bases between. The CDR3 DNA reads TGCAGCGTTGAAGGGTATGCTGGAAAGGCCTACAATGAGCAGTTCTTC. This codes for CSVEGYAGKAYNEQFF.

This clonotype was seen more than once but under ten times. V and J are TRBV27 and TRBJ2-6; 8 bases align to TRBD1. Germline CDR1 and CDR2: MNHEY and SMNVEV (reference sequence). This CDR3 has 18 amino acids. Unmatched junction bases numbered 13, after V lost 8 bases and J lost 1 base. CDR3 sequence reads: CASSDRQGRLSGANVLTF. The CDR3 DNA reads TGTGCCAGCTCAGATCGACAGGGGAGGCTGTCTGGGGCCAACGTCCTGACTTTC.